This T cell receptor (beta chain) was retrieved from a study of naive and memory T cell subsets. Regarding the study as a whole: Gini index rose across naive, CM, EM and EMRA in CD4 and CD8. Over 90% of naive TCR sequences appeared only once, unlike memory subsets.

After CD4 positive bead selection, the CD4-negative fraction gave CD8 T cells. Four subsets defined by CD45RA and CD27 were sorted after CD3, CD4, CD8 and live/dead staining. The CDR3 runs to 15 residues. The ends were cut back, 1 base at V and 1 base at J, with 9 bases in the middle. CDR1 and CDR2 (germline): MGHRA, YSYEKL. This clonotype was picked up a small number of times. The antigen is unknown. Two oligonucleotides, mixed equimolar, formed the beta constant-region primer covering TRBC1 and TRBC2. TCRdb recomputed calls from the UMI-ligation and nested PCR reads with MiXCR, one row per CDR3 protein. The table records approximately 140,000 distinct CDR3 sequences, 17% of them present only once.

The chain couples TRBV4-1 to TRBJ2-3, with D maybe TRBD2 (5 bases). Sequencing was carried out using naive CD4+ T cells from blood. This clonotype was sampled from a human donor in good health. The CDR3: CASSQATGGTDTQYF. In DNA, the CDR3 is TGCGCCAGCAGCCAAGCAACCGGGGGCACAGATACGCAGTATTTT.